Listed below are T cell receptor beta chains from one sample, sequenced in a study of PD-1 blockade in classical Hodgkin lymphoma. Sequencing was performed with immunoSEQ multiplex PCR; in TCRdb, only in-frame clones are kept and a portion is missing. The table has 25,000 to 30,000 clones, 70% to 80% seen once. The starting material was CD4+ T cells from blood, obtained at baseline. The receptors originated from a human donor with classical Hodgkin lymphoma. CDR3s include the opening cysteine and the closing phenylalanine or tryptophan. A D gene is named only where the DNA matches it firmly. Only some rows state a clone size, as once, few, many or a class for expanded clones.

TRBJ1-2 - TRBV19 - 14 TGTGCCAGTACCACGGGCAGTAGTAGCTATGGCTACACCTTC CASTTGSSSYGYTF
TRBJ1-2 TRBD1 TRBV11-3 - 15 TGTGCCAGCAGCTACGGGACAGGGTTAAACTATGGCTACACCTTC CASSYGTGLNYGYTF
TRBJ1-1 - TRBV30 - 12 TGTGCCTGGAGCCGAAGGACAGAACCCGTTTTCTTT CAWSRRTEPVFF
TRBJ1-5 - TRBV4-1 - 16 TGCGCCAGCAGCCAAGAGCTGGGTCGTAGCAATCAGCCCCAGCATTTT CASSQELGRSNQPQHF
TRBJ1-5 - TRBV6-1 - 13 TGTGCCAGCAGTGAACAGCCCAATCAGCCCCAGCATTTT CASSEQPNQPQHF
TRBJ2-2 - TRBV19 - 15 TGTGCCAGTACCCTATGGGCAGCGAACACCGGGGAGCTGTTTTTT CASTLWAANTGELFF
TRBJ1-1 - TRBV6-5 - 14 TGTGCCAGCAGTTGGGAGGGTTTGGGCACTGAAGCTTTCTTT CASSWEGLGTEAFF
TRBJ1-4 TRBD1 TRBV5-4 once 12 TGTGCCAGCAGCGGCCTGACAGGGAAACTGTTTTTT CASSGLTGKLFF
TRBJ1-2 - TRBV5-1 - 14 TGCGCCAGCAGCCAGAGAGAGGTGGGGTATGGCTACACCTTC CASSQREVGYGYTF
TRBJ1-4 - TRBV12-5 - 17 TGTGCTAGTGGTTTGGTTGTGACCAAACCTCTTAATGAAAAACTGTTTTTT CASGLVVTKPLNEKLFF
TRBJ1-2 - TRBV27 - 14 TGTGCCAGCAGTTTGAAGGGCGGTAGCTATGGCTACACCTTC CASSLKGGSYGYTF
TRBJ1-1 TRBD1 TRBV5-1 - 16 TGCGCCAGCAGCCCTCCGGACAGGATAATGAACACTGAAGCTTTCTTT CASSPPDRIMNTEAFF
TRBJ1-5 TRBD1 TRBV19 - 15 TGTGCCAGTAAAGCACAGGGGACTAGCAATCAGCCCCAGCATTTT CASKAQGTSNQPQHF
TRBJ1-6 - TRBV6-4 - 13 TGTGCCAGCAGTGACTCGACAATTTCACCCCTCCACTTT CASSDSTISPLHF
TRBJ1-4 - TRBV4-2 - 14 TGTGCCAGCAGCCCCCGGGATACTAAAGAAAAACTGTTTTTT CASSPRDTKEKLFF
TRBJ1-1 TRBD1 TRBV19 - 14 TGTGCCAGTAGTATGATGACAGGGTACACTGAAGCTTTCTTT CASSMMTGYTEAFF
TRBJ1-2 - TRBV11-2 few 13 TGTGCCAGCAGCTTAAGCGGGAACTATGGCTACACCTTC CASSLSGNYGYTF
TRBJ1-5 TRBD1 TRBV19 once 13 TGTGCCAGTGCGACAGGGGTGAGGCAGCCCCAGCATTTT CASATGVRQPQHF
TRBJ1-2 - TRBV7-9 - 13 TGTGCCAGCAGCCACACCTCACCGTTAGGCTACACCTTC CASSHTSPLGYTF
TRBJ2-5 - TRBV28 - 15 TGTGCCAGCAGTCTTTGGGGGACCGATCAAGAGACCCAGTACTTC CASSLWGTDQETQYF
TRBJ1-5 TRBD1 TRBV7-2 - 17 TGTGCCAGCAGCTTAGCCCCGGTCGGGACAGGCAATCAGCCCCAGCATTTT CASSLAPVGTGNQPQHF
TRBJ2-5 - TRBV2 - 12 TGTGCCAGCGGGGGGGCCGGAGAGACCCAGTACTTC CASGGAGETQYF
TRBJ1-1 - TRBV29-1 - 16 TGCAGCGTTAGAATTTCGGCCCACTGGGTGAACACTGAAGCTTTCTTT CSVRISAHWVNTEAFF
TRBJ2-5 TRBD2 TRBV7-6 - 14 TGTGCCAGCAGCCCCCGGACTAGCCCGGAGACCCAGTACTTC CASSPRTSPETQYF
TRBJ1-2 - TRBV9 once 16 TGTGCCAGCAGCGCCCGAAAGTCAGGGGAGAACTATGGCTACACCTTC CASSARKSGENYGYTF